One and the same sample provided the 20 T cell receptor beta chains below, sequenced in a study of T cell responses to AZD1222 COVID-19 vaccine. TCRdb's copy holds only in-frame clones and misses some; the assay was immunoSEQ multiplex PCR. Here the sample spans about 110,000 clones, around 90% being singletons. Sequenced here: peripheral blood, sampled on day 0 of AZD1222 vaccination. The source of these receptors is an adult in good health.

The rearrangement links TRBV5-4 to TRBJ2-7; tentative D call: TRBD1 (5 bases). V was shortened by 1 base and J by 4 bases, with 9 bases between the two germline ends. Per germline, CDR1 SGHNT and CDR2 YYREEE (reference sequence). This CDR3 is 13 amino acids long. For the CDR3, the DNA is TGTGCCAGCAGCTTGTCGGCAGGGTACGAGCAGTACTTC. Amino acid sequence: CASSLSAGYEQYF.

The chain combines TRBV7-7 with TRBJ2-1; D possibly corresponds to TRBD1 (6 bases). CDR1 is SSHAT and CDR2 is FNYEAQ in the germline V gene (reference sequence). The CDR3 is 13 residues long. V lost 5 bases, J lost 3 bases, and 8 bases lay in between. The CDR3 region is CASSLDSYNEQFF. CDR3 nucleotide sequence: TGTGCCAGCAGCCTGGACAGCTACAATGAGCAGTTCTTC. The full variable domain, completed using reference TRBV7-7 and TRBJ2-1, is GAGVSQSPRYKVTKRGQDVTLRCDPISSHATLYWYQQALGQGPEFLTYFNYEAQPDKSGLPSDRFSAERPEGSISTLTIQRTEQRDSAMYRCASSLDSYNEQFFGPGTRLTVL.

This clone was observed a few times. The chain combines TRBV5-1 with TRBJ2-3; no reliable D call. From germline, CDR1 is SGHRS and CDR2 YFSETQ. V lost 6 bases and J lost 6, with 17 bases in between. CDR3 length equals 14 residues. In DNA form, the CDR3 reads TGCGCCAGCATCCCCCGTCCATTTAATGATACGCAGTATTTT. This sequence encodes CASIPRPFNDTQYF.

This rearrangement joins TRBV19 to TRBJ1-6, with D unresolved. The CDR3 has 15 residues. The V end lost 5 bases, the J end lost 6 bases, and 14 bases lay between the germline ends. From germline, CDR1 is LNHDA and CDR2 SQIVND (reference sequence). CDR3 residues: CASSYTGSANSPLHF. CDR3 nucleotide sequence: TGTGCCAGTAGTTATACCGGGTCCGCTAATTCACCCCTCCACTTT.

The chain is built from TRBV6-1 and TRBJ2-2; 13 bases match TRBD2. Germline V gene lookup returns CDR1 MNHNS and CDR2 SASEGT. This CDR3 contains 18 residues. Trimming took 1 base from V and 5 from J; bases not matched to a gene: 7. CDR3 DNA: TGTGCCAGCAGTGAAGGGGGACTAGCGGGGATTGGGACCGGGGAGCTGTTTTTT. It yields the protein CASSEGGLAGIGTGELFF.

The chain joins TRBV15 to TRBJ1-3; 7 bases align to TRBD1. Germline-derived CDR1 and CDR2 are LNHNV and YYDKDF (reference sequence). The CDR3 spans 15 residues. The junction had 12 bases not matched to a gene; V was cut back by 7 bases and J by 6 bases. DNA for the CDR3: TGTGCCACCACCTTTACTCGAGGGGGCTCAAACACCATATATTTT. Its protein is CATTFTRGGSNTIYF.

This CDR3 reads CASSLGGQSQPQHF. CDR3 in DNA: TGTGCCAGCAGCTTGGGGGGGCAAAGTCAGCCCCAGCATTTT. The J gene is TRBJ1-5, the V gene TRBV5-4; D perhaps matches TRBD1 (6 bases). Trimming shortened V by 0 bases and J by 6 bases, and 10 bases separated the two germline ends. This CDR3 is 14 amino acids long. Germline CDR1 and CDR2: SGHNT and YYREEE (reference sequence).

The chain couples TRBV18 to TRBJ2-2; 12 nucleotides align to TRBD2. With 5 bases clipped from V and 0 bases from J, the junction kept 7 bases outside the gene matches. Per germline, CDR1 KGHSH and CDR2 LQKENI. CDR3 length equals 18 residues. CDR3 loop: CASSELAGGPTNTGELFF. The CDR3 bases are TGTGCCAGCTCAGAACTAGCGGGGGGTCCCACGAACACCGGGGAGCTGTTTTTT.

The V and J genes are TRBV3-1 (or the pseudogene TRBV3-2) and TRBJ2-7; D is perhaps TRBD2 (5 bases). This CDR3 is 13 amino acids long. The germline V and J ends were trimmed by 1 base and 6 bases, with 10 bases remaining between them. CDR1 and CDR2 (germline): LGHDT, YNNKEL (reference sequence). In DNA, the CDR3 is TGTGCCAGCAGCCAAGGCCGGGATCGCGAGCAGTACTTC. Translation gives CASSQGRDREQYF.

V gene TRBV14 combines with J gene TRBJ2-7; 9 bases fit TRBD1. The CDR3 totals 16 residues. V was pared by 2 bases and J by 4 bases, with 9 bases of the junction left unmatched. CDR1 is SGHDN, CDR2 FVKESK, per germline. The chain's CDR3 is CASSQMTRTGDYEQYF. The DNA of the CDR3 is TGTGCCAGCAGCCAAATGACGCGGACAGGGGATTACGAGCAGTACTTC.

The chain employs TRBV6-6 and TRBJ1-5; D is unclear. Germline values: CDR1 MNHNY, CDR2 SVGAGI (reference sequence). This CDR3 has 17 residues. Trimming left V 5 bases short and J 0 bases short, with 17 bases between. The CDR3 DNA is TGTGCCAGCAGTCCCCAGGCGAGGACGTATAGCAATCAGCCCCAGCATTTT. This sequence encodes CASSPQARTYSNQPQHF.

The J gene is TRBJ2-1, the V gene TRBV14; TRBD2 matches at 12 bases. The germline V gene has CDR1 SGHDN and CDR2 FVKESK. The V and J ends lost 4 bases and 8 bases, in that order; junction bases with no gene match: 9. The length of the CDR3 is 16 residues. CDR3 loop: CASSPRLAGGMYEQFF. CDR3 coding DNA: TGTGCCAGCAGCCCCCGCCTAGCGGGGGGGATGTATGAGCAGTTCTTC.

V is TRBV6-2 or TRBV6-3 and J is TRBJ1-5; 8 bases fit TRBD1. Germline-derived CDR1 and CDR2 are MNHEY and SVGEGT. This CDR3 region has 17 residues. The trim removed 4 bases at V and 7 bases at J, leaving 15 bases unmatched. In nucleotides, the CDR3 is TGTGCCAGCAGTTCTGCGTTAGGACAGGGTAGAAGCCAGCCCCAGCATTTT. Its protein product is CASSSALGQGRSQPQHF.

This clone was counted once. The chain carries TRBV19 and TRBJ1-1; D gene unclear. Trimming stripped 6 bases from V and 1 base from J, with 3 bases between. The CDR3 contains 11 residues. Germline CDR1 LNHDA, CDR2 SQIVND (reference sequence). In DNA, the CDR3 is TGTGCCAGTAGAAGGAACACTGAAGCTTTCTTT. Protein: CASRRNTEAFF.

This sequence joins TRBV7-2 and TRBJ1-2; no clear D gene. Trimming removed 4 bases at V and 4 bases at J, with 7 bases between. Germline CDR1 is SGHTA and CDR2 is FQGNSA. The length of the CDR3 is 12 residues. The CDR3 spells CASSSQFYGYTF. The CDR3 nucleotides are TGTGCCAGCAGCTCACAGTTCTATGGCTACACCTTC.

This rearrangement joins TRBV7-3 to TRBJ2-3; D not resolved. With 1 base removed from V and 8 bases from J, the gap between germline ends came to 10 bases. This CDR3 is 13 amino acids long. Germline V CDR1 and CDR2: SGHTA, FQGTGA. The CDR3 loop is CASSLKGSVTQYF. The CDR3 region has the DNA TGTGCCAGCAGCTTAAAAGGCAGTGTTACGCAGTATTTT.

The chain combines TRBV29-1 with TRBJ1-2, with a tentative D call TRBD1 (5 bases). Germline CDR1 SQVTM, CDR2 ANQGSEA. CDR3 length equals 11 residues. Here the CDR3 reads CRAGGGDGYTF. The CDR3 bases are TGCAGAGCGGGGGGAGGGGATGGCTACACCTTC.

The chain joins TRBV7-5 to TRBJ2-3; the D call of TRBD1 is as the table states it, not checked on the DNA. TRBV7-5 is designated a pseudogene. The CDR3 spans 15 residues. Here the CDR3 DNA reads TGTGCCAGAAGCTTAGCAGGTGTTAGCACAGATACGCAGTATTTT. Protein sequence: CARSLAGVSTDTQYF.

The V and J genes are TRBV11-2 and TRBJ2-3; TRBD2 agrees at 8 bases. Per germline, CDR1 SGHAT and CDR2 FQNNGV. This CDR3 is 13 amino acids long. V was clipped by 6 bases and J by 7 bases; unmatched bases: 6. The CDR3 protein is CASRYGGDNTQYF. CDR3 coding DNA: TGTGCCAGCAGATACGGGGGGGACAATACGCAGTATTTT.

The chain joins TRBV6-2 or TRBV6-3 to TRBJ1-2; 9 bases line up with TRBD1. The germline V gene encodes CDR1 MNHEY and CDR2 SVGEGT. This CDR3 comprises 15 residues. V shed 5 bases and J 6 bases; nucleotides not matched to a gene: 10. CDR3 amino acids: CASSPWTGEQDGYTF. The CDR3 DNA is TGTGCCAGCAGTCCATGGACAGGGGAGCAGGATGGCTACACCTTC.